This T cell receptor beta chain was recovered during a study of T cells in Graves' hyperthyroidism and ophthalmopathy. Patients having uncontrolled infection, another autoimmune disease, pregnancy or lactation were not included. Thyroid ultrasound and orbital computed tomography, with clinical symptoms and serum thyroxine and TRAb, informed diagnoses. It was RNA transcripts that yielded the amplified TCR beta CDR3 regions. First-round RT-PCR of the TCR CDR3 relied on the HTBI primer set. TCRdb re-called the multiplex PCR reads through MiXCR, storing one row per CDR3 protein. This table holds about 580,000 distinct CDR3 sequences, 46% found once. This clonotype was observed a handful of times. V lost 7 bases to trimming and J lost 7 bases; unmatched junction nucleotides: 14. Germline-derived CDR1 and CDR2 are SQVTM and ANQGSEA. This CDR3 spans 14 amino acids.

The TCR sequence derives from a woman aged 18-29 years with Graves' hyperthyroidism. V usage is TRBV29-1 and J usage is TRBJ2-5; 8 bases fit TRBD2. Material for sequencing was peripheral blood or thyroid tissue (not recorded which). The CDR3 region has the DNA TGCAGCGCAATAGGACTAGCCCAAGCGGTGACCCAGTACTTC. It yields the protein CSAIGLAQAVTQYF.